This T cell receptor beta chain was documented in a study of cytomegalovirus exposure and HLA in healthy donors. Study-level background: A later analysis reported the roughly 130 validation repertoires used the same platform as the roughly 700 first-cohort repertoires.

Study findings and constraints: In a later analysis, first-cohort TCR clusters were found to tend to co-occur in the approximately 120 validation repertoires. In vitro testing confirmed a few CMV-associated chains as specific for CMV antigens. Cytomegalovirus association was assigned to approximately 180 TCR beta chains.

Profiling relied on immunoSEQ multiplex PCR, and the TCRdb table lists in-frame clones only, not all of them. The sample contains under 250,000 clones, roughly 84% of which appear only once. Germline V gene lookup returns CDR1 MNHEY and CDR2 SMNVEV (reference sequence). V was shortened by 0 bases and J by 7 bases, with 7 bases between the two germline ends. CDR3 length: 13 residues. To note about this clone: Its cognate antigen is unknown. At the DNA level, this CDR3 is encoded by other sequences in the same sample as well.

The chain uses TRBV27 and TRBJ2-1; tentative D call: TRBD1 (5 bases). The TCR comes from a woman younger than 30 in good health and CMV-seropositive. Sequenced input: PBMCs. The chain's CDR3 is CASSLSAGNEQFF. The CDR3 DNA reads TGTGCCAGCAGTTTATCGGCAGGGAATGAGCAGTTCTTC.